The 10 T cell receptor beta chains presented below share a single source sample, sequenced in a study of T cells in localized non-small cell lung cancer. TCRdb's table, derived via immunoSEQ multiplex PCR, lists solely in-frame clones and lacks some. The sample records roughly 28,000 clones, roughly 87% being singletons. This specimen consisted of peripheral blood, obtained before any cancer treatment. Every receptor here comes from a male donor aged 60 or over with stage I lung adenocarcinoma.

The rearrangement links TRBV6-1 to TRBJ2-1; no clear D gene. Germline V CDR1 and CDR2: MNHNS, SASEGT. V was pared by 0 bases and J by 9 bases, with 15 bases between. The CDR3 is made up of 15 amino acids. The CDR3 DNA sequence: TGTGCCAGCAGTGAAGCCCTCGGGCCCTATAGTGAGCAGTTCTTC. The encoded protein is CASSEALGPYSEQFF.

The chain uses TRBV6-6 and TRBJ2-1, with D perhaps assigned TRBD1 or TRBD2 (6 bases each). Germline-derived CDR1 and CDR2 are MNHNY and SVGAGI (reference sequence). V was clipped by 2 bases and J by 5 bases, with 13 bases between them. The CDR3 covers 15 residues. CDR3 in DNA: TGTGCCAGCAGTTACAAAGGAGGGGGAGACAATGAGCAGTTCTTC. Protein: CASSYKGGGDNEQFF.

This clone has a handful of counts. The V gene is TRBV7-6, the J gene TRBJ2-7; D possibly corresponds to TRBD1 (6 bases). The V gene lost 5 bases and the J gene lost 3 bases, with 11 bases spanning the gap. This CDR3 comprises 13 residues. Looked up from germline, CDR1 is SGHVS and CDR2 is FNYEAQ. This chain's CDR3 is CASSPPTGYEQYF. The CDR3 DNA reads TGTGCCAGCAGCCCGCCGACAGGCTACGAGCAGTACTTC.

This clone was picked up one time. V gene TRBV7-7 combines with J gene TRBJ2-5; D tentatively fits TRBD1 or TRBD2 (5 bases each). CDR1 is SSHAT, CDR2 FNYEAQ, per germline (reference sequence). The CDR3 is made up of 15 amino acids. The V gene lost 0 bases and the J gene lost 5 bases, with 13 bases spanning the gap. CDR3 bases: TGTGCCAGCAGCTTAGCGGGGGTGGAATCGGAGACCCAGTACTTC. As protein: CASSLAGVESETQYF.

This chain joins TRBV5-1 and TRBJ1-5; maybe TRBD1 (6 bases). This CDR3 has 16 amino acids. V dropped 2 bases and J dropped 6 bases, with 18 bases sitting between them. The germline V gene has CDR1 SGHRS and CDR2 YFSETQ. The CDR3 sequence is CASSLRGGELGQPQHF. The CDR3 DNA reads as TGCGCCAGCAGCTTAAGGGGGGGCGAGTTAGGTCAGCCCCAGCATTTT.

The V call is TRBV28, the J call TRBJ1-1, with TRBD1 identical over 9 bases. Germline CDR1 MDHEN, CDR2 SYDVKM. CDR3 length: 11 residues. J was trimmed by 9 bases and V by 6 bases; bases with no gene match: 2. Here the CDR3 reads CASRTGGKAFF. CDR3 nucleotide sequence: TGTGCCAGCAGAACAGGGGGCAAAGCTTTCTTT.

The chain couples TRBV7-2 to TRBJ2-5, with D perhaps matching TRBD1 or TRBD2 (6 bases each). The germline CDR1 and CDR2 sequences are SGHTA and FQGNSA. V shed 1 base and J shed 5 bases, with 8 bases lying between them. This CDR3 contains 13 residues. CDR3 protein: CASSLVGGETQYF. The CDR3 DNA reads TGTGCCAGCAGCTTAGTAGGGGGGGAGACCCAGTACTTC.

A single count supports this clone. The genes are TRBV5-5 and TRBJ1-5; 7 bases fit TRBD1. Germline V CDR1 and CDR2: SGHKS, YYEKEE (reference sequence). This CDR3 contains 13 residues. J lost 5 bases, V lost 2 bases, and 1 base had no gene match. The DNA of the CDR3 is TGTGCCAGCAGCTTCCAGGGGGATCAGCCCCAGCATTTT. Amino acid sequence: CASSFQGDQPQHF.

CDR3 in amino acids: CASSLASRGRGIQYF. Written as DNA, the CDR3 is TGTGCCAGCAGCTTGGCGTCCCGGGGGAGGGGCATTCAGTACTTC. V usage is TRBV5-4 and J usage is TRBJ2-4; 7 nucleotides align to TRBD2. CDR1 and CDR2 (germline): SGHNT, YYREEE (reference sequence). Losses at the gene ends were 0 bases for V and 9 bases for J; bases not matched to a gene: 9. This CDR3 region has 15 residues.

This clone appeared a single time. The chain recombines TRBV19 with TRBJ2-2, with D possibly being TRBD1 or TRBD2 (6 bases each). The V end lost 6 bases, the J end lost 7 bases, and 15 bases lay between the germline ends. The germline gives CDR1 LNHDA, CDR2 SQIVND (reference sequence). This CDR3 has 14 residues. CDR3 nucleotide sequence: TGTGCCAGTAGATCACAAGGGGGGCTCGGGGAGCTGTTTTTT. Encoded protein: CASRSQGGLGELFF.